This entry lists 27 T cell receptor beta chains sequenced from one sample in a study of T-cell memory formation after mild COVID-19. TCRdb recomputed calls from the 5' RACE reads with MiXCR, one row per CDR3 protein. This table has around 200,000 distinct CDR3 sequences, around 25% appearing once. The specimen was PBMCs or a T cell subset sorted from them (not recorded which). These TCRs come from an adult woman who had mild COVID-19 (a few samples of this study predate the infection). Cell type and time point are not known.

In its sample, this clonotype was seen many times. The J gene is TRBJ2-1, the V gene TRBV7-9, with 8 nucleotides matching TRBD1. Germline V gene lookup returns CDR1 SEHNR and CDR2 FQNEAQ (reference sequence). The V segment lost 2 bases and the J segment 7 bases; nucleotides outside the gene matches: 19. The CDR3 is 19 residues long. The CDR3 nucleotides are TGTGCCAGCAGCTTACCTCTTGTTGGGTCGTGGACAGGGAGGAATGAGCAGTTCTTC. Encoded protein: CASSLPLVGSWTGRNEQFF.

The chain employs TRBV5-6 and TRBJ2-7, with 10 bases matching TRBD1. Losses at the gene ends were 5 bases for V and 5 bases for J; bases not matched to a gene: 7. This CDR3 region has 14 residues. CDR1 is SGHDT and CDR2 is YYEEEE in the germline V gene. The CDR3 spells CASRGQGVIDEQYF. The CDR3 nucleotides read TGTGCCAGCAGAGGACAGGGGGTAATCGACGAGCAGTACTTC.

V and J are TRBV25-1 and TRBJ2-7, with D possibly being TRBD2 (5 bases). Per the germline V gene, CDR1 is MGHDK and CDR2 is SYGVNS. This CDR3 has 15 amino acids. Trimming took 2 bases from V and 0 from J, leaving 11 bases between them. CDR3 sequence: CASSEKEGSSYEQYF. The CDR3 DNA follows: TGTGCCAGCAGTGAAAAAGAGGGTAGCTCCTACGAGCAGTACTTC.

As DNA, the CDR3 is TGTGCCAGCAGTTTAGGGAATAGAGCGGGGGGACTCGCACTCCAAGAGACCCAGTACTTC. This encodes CASSLGNRAGGLALQETQYF. The gene calls are TRBV12-3 or TRBV12-4 and TRBJ2-5, with TRBD2 identical over 9 bases. The trim removed 1 base at V and 1 base at J, leaving 16 bases unmatched. The CDR3 totals 20 residues.

The table lists this clonotype with a few counts. The rearrangement links TRBV7-2 to TRBJ2-7, with D tentatively TRBD2 (6 bases). Germline V gene lookup returns CDR1 SGHTA and CDR2 FQGNSA. The CDR3 is 15 amino acids. V dropped 5 bases and J dropped 0 bases, with 14 bases sitting between them. The CDR3 protein is CASSHGTDSSYEQYF. CDR3 nucleotide sequence: TGTGCCAGCAGCCACGGGACTGACAGCTCCTACGAGCAGTACTTC.

This chain links TRBV7-3 with TRBJ2-1; 12 nucleotides match TRBD2. Germline V gene sequence: CDR1 SGHTA, CDR2 FQGTGA. The CDR3 consists of 19 residues. V shed 5 bases, J shed 9 bases, and the junction held 20 bases outside the gene matches. This CDR3 is CASSPAPGLAGESGIEQFF. Written as DNA, the CDR3 is TGTGCCAGCAGCCCAGCGCCGGGACTAGCGGGCGAAAGCGGCATTGAGCAGTTCTTC.

This clonotype was counted only a few times. CDR3 in DNA: TGCAGCGTTGAGCTGACTAGCGGGAGGGCTGGTGAGACCCAGTACTTC. Amino acids: CSVELTSGRAGETQYF. The gene calls are TRBV29-1 and TRBJ2-5; 14 bases agree with TRBD2. This CDR3 is built from 16 residues. Unmatched junction bases numbered 8, after V lost 3 bases and J lost 5 bases. Germline lookup yields CDR1 SQVTM and CDR2 ANQGSEA.

This clonotype was seen ten or more times. The chain carries TRBV5-1 and TRBJ1-2, with 7 bases identical to TRBD1. Germline loops: CDR1 SGHRS, CDR2 YFSETQ. The CDR3 runs 16 residues. With V trimmed by 4 bases and J by 0 bases, 9 bases remained unmatched. The CDR3 DNA is TGCGCCAGCAGCCCGACAGGGTGGTCTCCTAACTATGGCTACACCTTC. Translated: CASSPTGWSPNYGYTF.

This chain joins TRBV4-1 and TRBJ2-1; 10 nucleotides line up with TRBD1. Germline loops: CDR1 MGHRA, CDR2 YSYEKL. Unmatched junction bases numbered 8, after V lost 3 bases and J lost 9 bases. The CDR3 has 15 residues. CDR3 coding DNA: TGCGCCAGCAGCCACGCCGGGACAGGGGACGGTGAGCAGTTCTTC. Its protein is CASSHAGTGDGEQFF.

The chain uses TRBV10-3 and TRBJ2-3; tentatively, D is TRBD2 (5 bases). The germline V and J ends were trimmed by 4 bases and 4 bases, with 12 bases remaining between them. The CDR3 runs 14 residues. CDR1 and CDR2 (germline): ENHRY, SYGVKD. CDR3 in DNA: TGTGCCATCAGTGCCGGGGTGAGTGCAGATACGCAGTATTTT. This sequence encodes CAISAGVSADTQYF.

This clonotype was found a few times. V gene TRBV20-1 combines with J gene TRBJ2-3; 13 bases align to TRBD2. The CDR3 is 16 amino acids. After removal of 2 bases from V and 3 bases from J, the junction contained 5 bases not matched to a gene. The germline V gene encodes CDR1 DFQATT and CDR2 SNEGSKA (reference sequence). CDR3 nucleotide sequence: TGCAGTGCTAGAACTAGACTAGCGGGAGGTACAGATACGCAGTATTTT. This gives the protein CSARTRLAGGTDTQYF.

A few counts support this clonotype. The V and J genes are TRBV30 and TRBJ2-1, with unresolved D. The CDR3 runs to 13 residues. V lost 0 bases to trimming and J lost 7 bases, with 10 bases between them. CDR1 and CDR2 (germline): GTSNPN, SVGIG (reference sequence). The CDR3 bases are TGTGCCTGGAGTGTACACAGCCCGAATGAGCAGTTCTTC. Translation gives CAWSVHSPNEQFF.

This clonotype was counted between two and nine times. V gene TRBV3-1 combines with J gene TRBJ2-7, with TRBD2 identical over 10 bases. Germline V gene data show CDR1 as LGHDT and CDR2 as YNNKEL (reference sequence). Trimming took 0 bases from V and 4 from J; bases not matched to a gene: 3. The CDR3 consists of 15 residues. CDR3 DNA: TGTGCCAGCAGCCAAGATAGCGGGGGGCGATACGAGCAGTACTTC. Translation: CASSQDSGGRYEQYF.

This rearrangement joins TRBV7-2 to TRBJ2-1, with D perhaps TRBD1 (8 bases). Trimming left V 4 bases short and J 6 bases short, with 16 bases between. The germline CDR1 and CDR2 sequences are SGHTA and FQGNSA. The CDR3 is 15 amino acids. CDR3 sequence reads: CASSYHRGGGNEQFF. The CDR3 DNA sequence: TGTGCCAGCAGCTACCACAGGGGGGGCGGCAATGAGCAGTTCTTC.

J is TRBJ2-5 and V is TRBV6-2 or TRBV6-3, with 10 bases fitting TRBD2. The germline V gene encodes CDR1 MNHEY and CDR2 SVGEGT. V dropped 4 bases and J dropped 1; count of bases not matched to a gene: 6. The CDR3 extends over 16 amino acids. The CDR3 loop reads CASSWTSGGFQETQYF. The CDR3 DNA follows: TGTGCCAGCAGTTGGACTAGCGGAGGTTTCCAAGAGACCCAGTACTTC.

The rearrangement joins TRBV7-9 to TRBJ1-5, with TRBD1 matching over 7 bases. CDR3 length: 13 residues. Germline CDR1 and CDR2: SEHNR and FQNEAQ (reference sequence). The V gene end was trimmed by 5 bases and the J gene end by 5 bases; junction bases not matched to a gene: 3. CDR3 region: CASSRGLDQPQHF. The CDR3, as DNA: TGTGCCAGCAGCAGGGGGCTTGATCAGCCCCAGCATTTT. Full variable domain (remainder filled in from reference TRBV7-9 and TRBJ1-5): DTGVSQNPRHKITKRGQNVTFRCDPISEHNRLYWYRQTLGQGPEFLTYFQNEAQLEKSRLLSDRFSAERPKGSFSTLEIQRTEQGDSAMYLCASSRGLDQPQHFGDGTRLSIL.

The chain couples TRBV7-3 to TRBJ2-3; D is unresolved. Germline CDR1 is SGHTA and CDR2 is FQGTGA. There are 15 residues in the CDR3. The V end lost 5 bases, the J end lost 3 bases, and 15 bases lay between the germline ends. For the CDR3, the DNA is TGTGCCAGCAGCCCCCAGTCGGGCCCGACAGATACGCAGTATTTT. This encodes CASSPQSGPTDTQYF.

The chain links TRBV7-9 to TRBJ1-1; the D is unclear. The ends were cut back, 2 bases at V and 0 bases at J, with 10 bases in the middle. The CDR3 covers 15 residues. Germline V gene lookup returns CDR1 SEHNR and CDR2 FQNEAQ (reference sequence). The CDR3 is CASSLRRGLNTEAFF. CDR3 DNA sequence: TGTGCCAGCAGCTTAAGGCGGGGTTTGAACACTGAAGCTTTCTTT.

The chain carries TRBV20-1 and TRBJ2-3; TRBD2 might be the D (6 bases). Germline lookup yields CDR1 DFQATT and CDR2 SNEGSKA (reference sequence). This CDR3 has 16 residues. Trimming took 0 bases from V and 2 from J, leaving 15 bases between them. The CDR3 spells CSARDPSSAITDTQYF. The CDR3 DNA is TGCAGTGCTAGAGATCCCTCTAGCGCTATCACAGATACGCAGTATTTT.

This clonotype appeared a few times. The chain carries TRBV7-8 and TRBJ1-1; D possibly corresponds to TRBD1 (5 bases). V was clipped by 4 bases and J by 10 bases, with 19 bases between them. The CDR3 covers 14 residues. CDR1 and CDR2 (germline): SGHVS, FQNEAQ. In nucleotides, the CDR3 is TGTGCCAGCAGCTCGCGTGCGGGGCAGCCAGTAGCTTTCTTT. It yields the protein CASSSRAGQPVAFF.

This clonotype was observed a handful of times. The chain couples TRBV7-9 to TRBJ2-1, with 8 bases identical to TRBD1. The CDR3 has 16 residues. V shed 4 bases and J 0 bases; nucleotides not matched to a gene: 5. Germline-derived CDR1 and CDR2 are SEHNR and FQNEAQ (reference sequence). Here the CDR3 DNA reads TGTGCCAGCAGCTCCCAGGGGGCCTCCTCCTACAATGAGCAGTTCTTC. Its protein product is CASSSQGASSYNEQFF.

The genes are TRBV6-1 and TRBJ1-1, with D perhaps matching TRBD1 (6 bases). This CDR3 is built from 14 residues. Germline V lookup: CDR1 MNHNS, CDR2 SASEGT. The V end lost 1 base, the J end lost 4 bases, and 10 bases lay between the germline ends. CDR3 in DNA: TGTGCCAGCAGTGAAGGGGGGGGCGGCACTGAAGCTTTCTTT. Residues: CASSEGGGGTEAFF.

This clonotype was observed a few times. The CDR3 DNA is TGTGCCAGCAGTGAGGGGGGATTGGGCACAGATACGCAGTATTTT. It encodes CASSEGGLGTDTQYF. The J gene is TRBJ2-3, the V gene TRBV6-4, with D perhaps TRBD2 (6 bases). Germline CDR1 is MRHNA and CDR2 is SNTAGT. This CDR3 spans 15 amino acids. The V end was cut by 3 bases, the J end by 1 base, with 11 bases between.

The chain carries TRBV15 and TRBJ2-1; the D gene is possibly TRBD2 (7 bases). Trimming pared 8 bases from V and 0 bases from J, leaving 11 bases between. Germline V lookup: CDR1 LNHNV, CDR2 YYDKDF (reference sequence). This CDR3 comprises 14 residues. For the CDR3, the DNA is TGTGCCACCTTAGGGGGGGGCTCCTACAATGAGCAGTTCTTC. It codes for CATLGGGSYNEQFF.

This clonotype came up a few times. V gene TRBV6-2 or TRBV6-3 combines with J gene TRBJ2-7; D is unresolved. CDR3 length equals 14 residues. The germline V gene has CDR1 MNHEY and CDR2 SVGEGT. V was pared by 4 bases and J by 1 base, with 11 bases between. The CDR3 sequence: CASSSPESSYEQYF. CDR3 nucleotide sequence: TGTGCCAGCAGTTCACCAGAGAGTTCCTACGAGCAGTACTTC.

CDR3 region: CSATQGASYGYTF. The CDR3 region has the DNA TGCAGCGCAACACAGGGGGCGAGCTATGGCTACACCTTC. The chain combines TRBV29-1 with TRBJ1-2; 9 bases fit TRBD1. CDR3 length equals 13 residues. J lost 4 bases, V lost 7 bases, and 7 bases had no gene match. Germline values: CDR1 SQVTM, CDR2 ANQGSEA.

The chain has TRBV9 and TRBJ1-1; TRBD1 agrees at 9 bases. The CDR3 totals 15 residues. Germline V gene data show CDR1 as SGDLS and CDR2 as YYNGEE. Trimming removed 0 bases from V and 5 bases from J; junction bases left unmatched: 5. In nucleotides, the CDR3 is TGTGCCAGCAGCGTAGCTGGGACAGGGTGGACTGAAGCTTTCTTT. It encodes CASSVAGTGWTEAFF.